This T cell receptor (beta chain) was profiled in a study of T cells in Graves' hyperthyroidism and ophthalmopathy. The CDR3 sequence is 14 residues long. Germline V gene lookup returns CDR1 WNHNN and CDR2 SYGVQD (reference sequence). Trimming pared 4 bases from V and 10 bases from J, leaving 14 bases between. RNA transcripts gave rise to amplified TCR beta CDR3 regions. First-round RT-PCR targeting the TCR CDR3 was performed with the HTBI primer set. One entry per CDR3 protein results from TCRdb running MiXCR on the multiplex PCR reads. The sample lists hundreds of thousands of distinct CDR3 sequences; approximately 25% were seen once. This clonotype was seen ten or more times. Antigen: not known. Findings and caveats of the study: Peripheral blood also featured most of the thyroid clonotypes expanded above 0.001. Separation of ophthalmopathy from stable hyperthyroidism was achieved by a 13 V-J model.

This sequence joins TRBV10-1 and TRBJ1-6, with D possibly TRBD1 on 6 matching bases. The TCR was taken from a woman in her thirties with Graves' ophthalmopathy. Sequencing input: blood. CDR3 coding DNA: TGCGCCAGCAGTGTGCAGGGGCGCGGGTCACCCCTCCACTTT. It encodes CASSVQGRGSPLHF.